Sequencing of this TCR beta chain was carried out in a study of blood T cell repertoires in COVID-19. About the research overall: Acute and convalescent COVID-19 specimens originated in the United States, Italy and Spain. Sample material is recorded as cDNA or gDNA derived from T cells, B-cell-depleted T cells, or PBMCs.

Authors' processing steps: Amplification of reference gene primers provided the estimated nucleated cell counts. Sequencing used immunoSEQ multiplex PCR; TCRdb keeps in-frame clones, though not all of them. That table is the source of V, J and clone size, and D and trimming were worked out from the DNA. This sample has a few hundred thousand clones; about 88% occur once, and the top ten carry under 4.5%. V lost 1 base and J 4 bases, leaving 6 bases between the germline ends. This CDR3 has 13 residues. Germline V CDR1 and CDR2: SGHKS, YYEKEE (reference sequence). This sequence was found in a man aged 55-75 years who had recovered from COVID-19. The sequencing input was peripheral blood. The J gene is TRBJ1-5, the V gene TRBV5-5; no firm D call. CDR3 sequence reads: CASSLTGNQPQHF. CDR3 DNA: TGTGCCAGCAGCTTGACGGGGAATCAGCCCCAGCATTTT.